This T cell receptor beta chain was recorded in a study of tumor and adjacent non-tumor tissue in lung cancer. For the study at large: Histology: 11 to 13 adenocarcinoma, a couple of squamous cell carcinoma, 1 small cell lung cancer. The patients, about nine men and 4 or 5 women, were about 31 to 80 with stage I to III disease. Whole-study findings and limits: Compared with tumor, normal lung showed significantly lower TCR diversity. Tumor TCR diversity, when higher, was linked to shorter survival.

This clonotype appeared a few times. Its matching antigen is unknown. Three rounds of nested PCR, following a modified ARM-PCR protocol, produced the TCRbeta library. TCRdb re-called the multiplex PCR reads with MiXCR, one entry per CDR3 protein. This sample carries under 95,000 distinct CDR3 sequences, 80% to 90% of them seen once, and the ten largest clones take about 54%. The template was RNA from unsorted bulk tissue. This non-tumor lung sample came from over 3 cm beyond the tumor edge. V lost 3 bases, J lost 5 bases, and 7 bases stayed unmatched. Germline V gene sequence: CDR1 KGHDR, CDR2 SFDVKD. CDR3 length: 16 amino acids.

Input material: distant non-tumor lung tissue. The rearrangement joins TRBV24-1 to TRBJ2-1, with 9 nucleotides matching TRBD1. The origin of this receptor is a man aged 55 to 70 with non-small cell lung cancer. In DNA form, the CDR3 reads TGTGCCACCAGTGATCGCGGGACAGGGAGGGACAATGAGCAGTTCTTC. It yields the protein CATSDRGTGRDNEQFF.